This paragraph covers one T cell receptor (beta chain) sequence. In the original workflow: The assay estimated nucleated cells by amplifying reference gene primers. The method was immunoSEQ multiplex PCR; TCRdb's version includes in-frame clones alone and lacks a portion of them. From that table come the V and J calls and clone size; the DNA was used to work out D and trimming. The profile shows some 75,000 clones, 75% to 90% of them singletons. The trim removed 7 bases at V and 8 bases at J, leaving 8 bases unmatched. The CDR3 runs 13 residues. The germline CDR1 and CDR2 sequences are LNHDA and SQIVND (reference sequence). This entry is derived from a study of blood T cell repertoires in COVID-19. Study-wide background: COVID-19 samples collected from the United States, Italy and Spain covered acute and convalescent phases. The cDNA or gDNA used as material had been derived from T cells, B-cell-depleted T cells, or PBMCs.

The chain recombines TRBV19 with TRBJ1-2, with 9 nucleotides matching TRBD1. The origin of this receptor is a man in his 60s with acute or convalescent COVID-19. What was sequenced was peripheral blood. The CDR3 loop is CASIRTGGRGYTF. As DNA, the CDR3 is TGTGCCAGTATTAGAACAGGGGGCCGCGGCTACACCTTC.